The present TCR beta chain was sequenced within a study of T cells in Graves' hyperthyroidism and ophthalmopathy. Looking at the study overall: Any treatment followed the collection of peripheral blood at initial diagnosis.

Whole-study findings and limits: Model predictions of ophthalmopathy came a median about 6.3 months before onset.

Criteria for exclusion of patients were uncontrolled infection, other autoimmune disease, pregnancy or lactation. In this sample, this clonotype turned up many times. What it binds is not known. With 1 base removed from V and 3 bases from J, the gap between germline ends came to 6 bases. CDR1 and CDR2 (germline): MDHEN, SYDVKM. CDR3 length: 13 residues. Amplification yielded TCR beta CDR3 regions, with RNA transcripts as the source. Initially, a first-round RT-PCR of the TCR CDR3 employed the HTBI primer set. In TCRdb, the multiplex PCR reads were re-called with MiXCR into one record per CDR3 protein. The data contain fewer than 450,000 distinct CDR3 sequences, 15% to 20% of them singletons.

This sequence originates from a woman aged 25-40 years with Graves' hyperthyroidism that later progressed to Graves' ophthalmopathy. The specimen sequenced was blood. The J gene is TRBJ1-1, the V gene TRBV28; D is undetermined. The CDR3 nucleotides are TGTGCCAGCAGTTTATTCGGGGACACTGAAGCTTTCTTT. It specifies CASSLFGDTEAFF.